Listed here are 21 T cell receptor beta chains from one sample, sequenced in a study of a mutant IDH1 vaccine in newly diagnosed glioma. Only in-frame clones appear in the TCRdb table, and some are missing; sequencing was by immunoSEQ multiplex PCR. The top ten clones hold 7.5% to 9.5% of a sample with about 38,000 clones, roughly 78% of them seen once. Described time point: baseline, week 1 (first vaccination visit). Treatment reported: pre-vaccination baseline after standard-of-care therapy. The sample here was PBMCs, taken from a glioma patient treated with radiotherapy, temozolomide or both. The source is a man aged 40-49 years with glioma. Some clones in this sample may be carry-over from other donors' samples.

CDR3 coding DNA: TGTGCCTGGAAGGGGAGACACACCGGGGAGCTGTTTTTT. It is translated as CAWKGRHTGELFF. The chain uses TRBV30 and TRBJ2-2; D might be TRBD1 or TRBD2, each matching 5 bases. V was pared by 4 bases and J by 3 bases, with 9 bases between. The CDR3 totals 13 residues. Looked up from germline, CDR1 is GTSNPN and CDR2 is SVGIG (reference sequence).

Details on this clone: Other DNA sequences in this specimen translate into the identical CDR3. The chain links TRBV30 to TRBJ1-2; a possible D gene is TRBD1 (5 bases). V dropped 2 bases and J dropped 2 bases, with 12 bases sitting between them. Germline CDR1 GTSNPN, CDR2 SVGIG (reference sequence). The CDR3 loop spans 14 amino acids. The CDR3 spells CAWSLLGRNYGYTF. As DNA, the CDR3 is TGTGCCTGGAGTCTCCTGGGGCGGAACTATGGCTACACCTTC. The complete variable domain, with remaining parts taken from reference TRBV30 and TRBJ1-2, reads SQTIHQWPATLVQPVGSPLSLECTVEGTSNPNLYWYRQAAGRGLQLLFYSVGIGQISSEVPQNLSASRPQDRQFILSSKKLLLSDSGFYLCAWSLLGRNYGYTFGSGTRLTVV.

The chain employs TRBV5-4 and TRBJ1-1; D unclear. Per the germline V gene, CDR1 is SGHNT and CDR2 is YYREEE (reference sequence). The CDR3 is made up of 14 amino acids. Trimming stripped 4 bases from V and 1 base from J, with 11 bases between. CDR3 region: CASSDYRRNTEAFF. The CDR3, as DNA: TGTGCCAGCAGCGATTACCGGAGGAACACTGAAGCTTTCTTT. The whole variable domain, remainder taken from reference TRBV5-4 and TRBJ1-1, is ETGVTQSPTHLIKTRGQQVTLRCSSQSGHNTVSWYQQALGQGPQFIFQYYREEENGRGNFPPRFSGLQFPNYSSELNVNALELDDSALYLCASSDYRRNTEAFFGQGTRLTVV.

This clone occurred a few times. V usage is TRBV7-2 and J usage is TRBJ1-2; D not certain. The germline V and J ends were trimmed by 2 bases and 4 bases, with 8 bases remaining between them. Per the germline V gene, CDR1 is SGHTA and CDR2 is FQGNSA. This CDR3 has 13 amino acids. CDR3 sequence: CASSLLRTYGYTF. As DNA, the CDR3 is TGTGCCAGCAGCTTATTGCGGACCTATGGCTACACCTTC.

This sequence joins TRBV28 and TRBJ2-7; a weak D match, TRBD1 (6 bases). This CDR3 spans 12 amino acids. The germline V gene encodes CDR1 MDHEN and CDR2 SYDVKM. This CDR3 is CASDSSSYEQYF. CDR3 DNA: TGTGCATCGGACAGTAGTTCCTACGAGCAGTACTTC. Full variable domain (outside the CDR3, taken from reference TRBV28 and TRBJ2-7): DVKVTQSSRYLVKRTGEKVFLECVQDMDHENMFWYRQDPGLGLRLIYFSYDVKMKEKGDIPEGYSVSREKKERFSLILESASTNQTSMYLCASDSSSYEQYFGPGTRLTVT.

This clone was recorded once. The genes are TRBV10-2 and TRBJ1-4; D uncertain. V gave up 6 bases and J gave up 8 bases, with 13 bases separating them. The V gene's germline CDR1 is WSHSY and CDR2 SAAADI. The CDR3 runs to 13 residues. The CDR3 is CASSQDNGEKLFF. As DNA, the CDR3 is TGCGCCAGCAGCCAGGATAACGGGGAAAAACTGTTTTTT.

CDR3 coding DNA: TGCGCCAGCAGCCAAGGACAGGGGTACAATCAGCCCCAGCATTTT. Its protein product is CASSQGQGYNQPQHF. The chain links TRBV4-3 to TRBJ1-5; 8 nucleotides agree with TRBD1. CDR3 length equals 15 residues. V was clipped by 1 base and J by 3 bases; unmatched bases: 2. Germline V lookup: CDR1 LGHNA, CDR2 YSLEER.

In its sample, this clone was seen once. The gene calls are TRBV9 and TRBJ2-2; D is undetermined. The germline V gene has CDR1 SGDLS and CDR2 YYNGEE. V lost 0 bases and J 0 bases, leaving 6 bases between the germline ends. The CDR3 spans 15 residues. The CDR3 region is CASSVGAPNTGELFF. The DNA of the CDR3 is TGTGCCAGCAGCGTAGGCGCTCCGAACACCGGGGAGCTGTTTTTT. Full variable domain (rest looked up from reference TRBV9 and TRBJ2-2): DSGVTQTPKHLITATGQRVTLRCSPRSGDLSVYWYQQSLDQGLQFLIQYYNGEERAKGNILERFSAQQFPDLHSELNLSSLELGDSALYFCASSVGAPNTGELFFGEGSRLTVL.

The gene calls are TRBV10-3 and TRBJ1-2; no clear D. V lost 8 bases to trimming and J lost 0 bases, with 13 bases between them. Germline CDR1 reads ENHRY; CDR2 reads SYGVKD. The CDR3 contains 14 residues. CDR3 in amino acids: CAIDPMQANYGYTF. CDR3 sequence (DNA): TGTGCCATCGACCCTATGCAAGCTAACTATGGCTACACCTTC.

The chain is built from TRBV4-1 and TRBJ2-1; D is undetermined. The germline V and J ends were trimmed by 0 bases and 0 bases, with 6 bases remaining between them. This CDR3 spans 15 amino acids. The germline CDR1 and CDR2 sequences are MGHRA and YSYEKL. This chain's CDR3 is CASSQDVRSYNEQFF. CDR3 in DNA: TGCGCCAGCAGCCAAGACGTCCGCTCCTACAATGAGCAGTTCTTC.

The chain recombines TRBV9 with TRBJ1-1; 8 nucleotides match TRBD1. The CDR3 loop spans 14 amino acids. V lost 4 bases to trimming and J lost 5 bases; unmatched junction nucleotides: 7. Germline V gene data show CDR1 as SGDLS and CDR2 as YYNGEE. The CDR3 DNA reads TGTGCCAGCAGCTATCAGGGGGCAAGAACTGAAGCTTTCTTT. It codes for CASSYQGARTEAFF.

This chain links TRBV6-4 with TRBJ2-3; 9 bases agree with TRBD1. The germline V gene encodes CDR1 MRHNA and CDR2 SNTAGT. V shed 2 bases, J shed 7 bases, and the junction held 4 bases outside the gene matches. The CDR3 has 14 residues. The CDR3 DNA reads TGTGCCAGCAGTGACCGGGACAGGGCAAATACGCAGTATTTT. This translates into CASSDRDRANTQYF.

V gene TRBV9 combines with J gene TRBJ1-1; D is undetermined. The CDR3 is made up of 14 amino acids. Germline loops: CDR1 SGDLS, CDR2 YYNGEE. V lost 3 bases to trimming and J lost 1 base, with 10 bases between them. Here the CDR3 DNA reads TGTGCCAGCAGCGGCGGATGGGGGAACACTGAAGCTTTCTTT. This sequence encodes CASSGGWGNTEAFF.

The rearrangement joins TRBV7-2 to TRBJ2-1, with 7 bases aligning to TRBD2. The CDR3 consists of 15 residues. The J segment lost 0 bases and the V segment lost 6 bases, leaving 5 bases of the junction unmatched. Germline V gives CDR1 SGHTA, CDR2 FQGNSA. The chain's CDR3 is CASRSGVSSYNEQFF. CDR3 DNA sequence: TGTGCCAGCAGGAGCGGGGTAAGCTCCTACAATGAGCAGTTCTTC.

In nucleotides, the CDR3 is TGCGCCAGCAGTGAGGGTGGTGCGCGGACAGGGGGTTCTAATGGCTACACCTTC. Encoded protein: CASSEGGARTGGSNGYTF. The chain uses TRBV10-2 and TRBJ1-2, with TRBD1 identical over 10 bases. The CDR3 runs 18 residues. Germline loops: CDR1 WSHSY, CDR2 SAAADI. After removal of 2 bases from V and 6 bases from J, the junction contained 15 bases not matched to a gene.

This chain joins TRBV6-6 and TRBJ2-7; 7 bases align to TRBD1. The CDR3 totals 13 residues. With V trimmed by 7 bases and J by 3 bases, 6 bases remained unmatched. In germline, CDR1 is MNHNY, CDR2 SVGAGI (reference sequence). The CDR3 sequence is CASTGQQSYEQYF. The CDR3 region has the DNA TGTGCCAGCACGGGACAGCAAAGCTACGAGCAGTACTTC.

The sample holds one count of this clone. The chain has TRBV9 and TRBJ1-1, with D possibly being TRBD1 (5 bases). This CDR3 is 16 amino acids long. V lost 2 bases and J 3 bases, leaving 17 bases between the germline ends. The germline V gene has CDR1 SGDLS and CDR2 YYNGEE. The CDR3 loop reads CASSVGPGGGYTEAFF. CDR3 sequence (DNA): TGTGCCAGCAGCGTCGGACCGGGGGGAGGGTACACTGAAGCTTTCTTT.

The V gene is TRBV27, the J gene TRBJ1-5; D is uncertain. Looked up from germline, CDR1 is MNHEY and CDR2 is SMNVEV (reference sequence). This CDR3 is 12 amino acids long. Trimming took off 5 bases at V and 9 bases at J, with 11 bases between the two ends. The CDR3 coding sequence is TGTGCCAGCAGTCGATGGAAAGGGCCCCAGCATTTT. As protein: CASSRWKGPQHF.

There are a few counts of this clone. The chain recombines TRBV4-1 with TRBJ1-2; a possible D gene is TRBD1 (5 bases). The V end lost 3 bases, the J end lost 9 bases, and 20 bases lay between the germline ends. Germline CDR1 is MGHRA and CDR2 is YSYEKL. CDR3 length: 15 amino acids. The CDR3 DNA reads as TGCGCCAGCAGCCATCCCGGGACGTCGGGGTATCGCTACACCTTC. Amino acid sequence: CASSHPGTSGYRYTF.

This chain uses TRBV4-3 with TRBJ2-1; 7 positions match TRBD2. The CDR3 covers 17 residues. The V segment lost 0 bases and the J segment 2 bases; nucleotides outside the gene matches: 7. CDR1 and CDR2 from the germline V gene are LGHNA and YSLEER. CDR3 loop: CASSQDAGTTPYNEQFF. The DNA for the CDR3 is TGCGCCAGCAGCCAAGATGCGGGGACTACGCCCTACAATGAGCAGTTCTTC.

The J gene is TRBJ2-7, the V gene TRBV7-2; D remains ambiguous. Germline-derived CDR1 and CDR2 are SGHTA and FQGNSA. There are 14 residues in the CDR3. Deletions cut 3 bases from V and 0 bases from J, with 9 bases between. As DNA, the CDR3 is TGTGCCAGCAGCTTCGGCCTCCGCTCCTACGAGCAGTACTTC. This encodes CASSFGLRSYEQYF.